Listed here is a single TCR beta chain. The antigen it binds to is not known. Within one base of it there is no much larger clone, and no base qualities were kept. This record comes from a study of early stage breast cancer tumors (dated by TCRdb to 2016 to 2017). Turning to the overall study: Of the 16 invasive breast tumors, more than 9 were found to be estrogen receptor-positive, progesterone receptor-positive and HER2-negative. Of the approximately twelve ER+/PR+/HER2- tumors, eight were classified as invasive ductal carcinomas and four as invasive lobular carcinomas. On average, each sample had about 10-fold read coverage. Across all samples, approximately 2,500,000 templates representing roughly 1,100,000 unique clonotypes were detected.

On the study overall, not on this receptor specifically: Tumors showed around 2.7-fold higher T cell density and higher clonality than adjacent normal breast tissue. Sequencing bulk genomic DNA from unsorted cells could not capture chain pairing or functional markers like CD4, CD8 and FOXP3. The small cohort size prevented analysis by tumor subtype. Greater similarity was observed between blood and normal breast repertoires than between blood and tumor repertoires, and tumor was distinguished from normal in about 90% of the 16 patients when each tissue was compared with blood. Enriched TCRB sequences shared across patients were mostly commonly generated sequences, unlikely to play an important role in the tumor microenvironment.

Each sample was amplified as two independent genomic DNA replicates: roughly 0.5 ug for blood and roughly 1.5 ug for tumor or normal breast. Following the manufacturer's instructions, the ImmunoSeq Intro kit was used to carry out TCRB sequencing on genomic DNA. For absolute quantification, the 31-cycle multiplex PCR included proprietary primers along with spike-in control sequences. Single-end 150-bp reads were used to sequence an 87-bp fragment spanning the CDR3 and the flanking V and J genes. Seven samples, each with two replicates, were multiplexed per lane of an Illumina MiSeq using version 3.0 chemistry. As for the authors' bioinformatics: Raw data were processed with the vendor's proprietary pipeline, and both replicates were merged into a single result per sample. To define clonotypes, the study grouped productive rearrangements that shared the V-gene family, CDR3 amino acid sequence and J-gene segment. Clonality was computed as 1 minus the normalized Shannon entropy (Pielou evenness) of TCRB abundances. To estimate T cell density, the total number of templates was divided by the number of input cells, which was inferred from the amount of DNA input. Recon, run with its default parameters, was used to estimate overall repertoire diversity and clonality. Clonotypes with over 0.1% abundance in tumor and at least 32-fold higher abundance in tumor than in normal breast were defined as tumor-enriched. This is the immuneACCESS table as TCRdb keeps it, with only in-frame sequences that have V and J called. A part of the clones is gone; compared with another copy, unresolved V genes explain less than half, and the rest is unexplained. From that table come the V and J calls and clone size; the DNA was used to work out D and trimming. Present in this sample are around 40,000 clones, 55% to 75% of which were seen just once. The ten largest clones capture 5.5% to 8% of the sample.

Clipping removes 4 bases from V and 2 bases from J, with 12 as the unmatched junction base count. Per the germline V gene, LGHNT is the CDR1 and FRNRAP is the CDR2. The CDR3, from cysteine to phenylalanine, totals 19 residues. This entry keeps only the CDR3 DNA: 57 bases, framed from base 1. The study profiled bulk TCR beta-chain repertoires in matched peripheral blood, tumor and adjacent normal breast tissue taken from approximately 15 patients with early-stage breast cancer. Before surgery, roughly 5-11 mL of whole blood was collected in EDTA tubes and processed within 2 hours. Peripheral blood mononuclear cells were isolated by Ficoll-Paque centrifugation in SepMate-50 tubes. For storage in liquid nitrogen, PBMCs were cryopreserved as aliquots of about 1.9 to 4 million cells in roughly 90% FBS with approximately 10% DMSO. The Qiagen AllPrep DNA/RNA Mini kit was used for genomic DNA extraction.

Recombination joined TRBV12-5 with TRBJ2-3; 13 bases in the junction line up with TRBD2. The clonotype originates from a person in their fifties or sixties with breast cancer. The sequenced sample consisted of blood. The DNA sequence is TGTGCTAGTGGTTCTGGACTAGCGGGGGCACTGGGGTACACAGATACGCAGTATTTT. Its coded protein is CASGSGLAGALGYTDTQYF.